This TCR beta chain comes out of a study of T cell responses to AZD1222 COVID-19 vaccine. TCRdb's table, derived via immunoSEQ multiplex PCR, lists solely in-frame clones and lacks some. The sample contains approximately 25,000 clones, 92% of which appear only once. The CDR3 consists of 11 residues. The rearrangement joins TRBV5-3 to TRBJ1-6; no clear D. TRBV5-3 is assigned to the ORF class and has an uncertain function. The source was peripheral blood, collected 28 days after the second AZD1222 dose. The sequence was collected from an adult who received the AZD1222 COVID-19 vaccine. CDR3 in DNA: TGTGAGCCTGGGAGACGGGGACCCCTCCACTTT. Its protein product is CEPGRRGPLHF.